This paragraph covers one T cell receptor (beta chain) sequence. The antigen is unknown. The sample originates from a study of T cells in Graves' hyperthyroidism and ophthalmopathy. CDR1 is SGHRS and CDR2 is YFSETQ in the germline V gene. The CDR3 is 14 residues long. The junction had 6 bases not matched to a gene; V was cut back by 6 bases and J by 4 bases. General study results and limits: Blood also held most thyroid clonotypes expanded beyond 0.001.

Subjects aged 18 to 65 presented with newly diagnosed hyperthyroidism of less than 2 months' duration. Patients having uncontrolled infection, another autoimmune disease, pregnancy or lactation were not included. The investigators amplified TCR beta CDR3 regions from RNA transcripts. Primed by the HTBI set, a first-round RT-PCR was run on the TCR CDR3. Using its own MiXCR run on the multiplex PCR reads, TCRdb lists one record per CDR3 protein. Of about 540,000 distinct CDR3 sequences in the sample, under 60% were seen once. The receptor comes from a woman in her late teens or twenties with Graves' hyperthyroidism. The sequenced material came from peripheral blood or thyroid tissue (not recorded which). J is TRBJ2-7 and V is TRBV5-1; 11 bases line up with TRBD2. The CDR3 region is CASNLAGGQYEQYF. In DNA, the CDR3 is TGCGCCAGCAACTTAGCGGGAGGGCAGTACGAGCAGTACTTC.